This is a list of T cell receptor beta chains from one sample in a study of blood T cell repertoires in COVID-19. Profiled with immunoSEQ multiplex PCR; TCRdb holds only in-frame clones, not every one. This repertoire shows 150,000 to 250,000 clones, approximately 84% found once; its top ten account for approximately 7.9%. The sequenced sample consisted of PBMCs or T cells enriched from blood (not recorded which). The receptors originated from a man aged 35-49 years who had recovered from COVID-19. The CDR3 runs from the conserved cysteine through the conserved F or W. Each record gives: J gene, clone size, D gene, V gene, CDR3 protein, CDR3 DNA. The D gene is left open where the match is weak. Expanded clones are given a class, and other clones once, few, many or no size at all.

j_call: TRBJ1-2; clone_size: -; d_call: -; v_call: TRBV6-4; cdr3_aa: CARTLRDILNYGYTF; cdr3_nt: TGTGCCAGGACCCTACGGGACATATTGAACTATGGCTACACCTTC
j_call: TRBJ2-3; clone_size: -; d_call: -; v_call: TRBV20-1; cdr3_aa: CSASPFGRGTDTQYF; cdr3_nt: TGCAGTGCTAGTCCCTTCGGGCGGGGCACAGATACGCAGTATTTT
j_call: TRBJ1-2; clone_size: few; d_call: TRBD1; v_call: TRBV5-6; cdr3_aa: CASSFRTGTTGGYTF; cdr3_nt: TGTGCCAGCAGCTTTCGGACAGGGACCACCGGTGGCTACACCTTC
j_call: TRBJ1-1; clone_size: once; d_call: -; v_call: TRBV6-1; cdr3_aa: CASSEVGWLTEAFF; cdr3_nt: TGTGCCAGCAGTGAAGTCGGTTGGTTGACTGAAGCTTTCTTT
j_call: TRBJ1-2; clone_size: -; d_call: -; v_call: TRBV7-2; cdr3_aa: CASSLSRDNGYTF; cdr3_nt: TGTGCCAGCAGCTTATCCAGGGACAATGGCTACACCTTC
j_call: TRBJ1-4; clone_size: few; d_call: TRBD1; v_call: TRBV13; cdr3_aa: CASSCWTGGEKLFF; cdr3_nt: TGTGCCAGCAGCTGTTGGACAGGGGGTGAAAAACTGTTTTTT
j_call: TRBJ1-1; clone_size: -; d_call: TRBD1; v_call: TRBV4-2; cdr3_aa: CASSQGDRVNTEAFF; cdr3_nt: TGTGCCAGCAGCCAAGGGGACAGGGTAAACACTGAAGCTTTCTTT
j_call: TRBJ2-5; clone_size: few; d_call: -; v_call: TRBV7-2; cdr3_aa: CASSPRDSKETQYF; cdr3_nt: TGTGCCAGCAGCCCCCGGGACTCAAAGGAGACCCAGTACTTC
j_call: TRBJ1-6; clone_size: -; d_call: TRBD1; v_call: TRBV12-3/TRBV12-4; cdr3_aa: CASSGTGNSPLHF; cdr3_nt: TGTGCCAGCAGTGGGACAGGCAATTCACCCCTCCACTTT
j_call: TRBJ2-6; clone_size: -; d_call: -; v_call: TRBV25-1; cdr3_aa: CASSAKAGGSGANVLTF; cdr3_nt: TGTGCCAGCAGCGCAAAAGCCGGCGGCTCTGGGGCCAACGTCCTGACTTTC
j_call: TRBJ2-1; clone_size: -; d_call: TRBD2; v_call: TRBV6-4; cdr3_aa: CASSAGTSGGTEQFF; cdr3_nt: TGTGCCAGCAGCGCCGGGACTAGCGGGGGGACTGAGCAGTTCTTC
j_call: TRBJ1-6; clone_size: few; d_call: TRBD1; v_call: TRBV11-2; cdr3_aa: CASSLGQGWTPLHF; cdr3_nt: TGTGCCAGCAGCCTCGGACAGGGGTGGACACCCCTCCACTTT
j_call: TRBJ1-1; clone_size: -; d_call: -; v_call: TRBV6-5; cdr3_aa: CASSHSRGTEAFF; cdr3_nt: TGTGCCAGCAGTCATAGCAGGGGCACTGAAGCTTTCTTT
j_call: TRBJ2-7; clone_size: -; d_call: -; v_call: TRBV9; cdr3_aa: CASSMSTEGSYEQYF; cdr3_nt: TGTGCCAGCAGCATGTCGACTGAAGGCTCCTACGAGCAGTACTTC
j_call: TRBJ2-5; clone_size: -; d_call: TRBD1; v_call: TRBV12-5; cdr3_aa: CASALSGQGLAYF; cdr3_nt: TGTGCTAGTGCCTTGTCGGGACAGGGCTTGGCGTACTTC
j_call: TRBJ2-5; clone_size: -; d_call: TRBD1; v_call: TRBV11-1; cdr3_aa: CASSSDRVRETQYF; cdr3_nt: TGTGCCAGCAGTTCCGACAGGGTGCGAGAGACCCAGTACTTC
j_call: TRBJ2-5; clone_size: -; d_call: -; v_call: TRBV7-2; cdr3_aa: CASSLGPGETQYF; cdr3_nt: TGTGCCAGCAGCCTGGGGCCAGGGGAGACCCAGTACTTC
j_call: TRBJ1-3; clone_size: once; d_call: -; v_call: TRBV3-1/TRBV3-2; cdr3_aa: CASTGRGGNTIYF; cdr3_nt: TGTGCCAGCACCGGAAGAGGGGGAAACACCATATATTTT
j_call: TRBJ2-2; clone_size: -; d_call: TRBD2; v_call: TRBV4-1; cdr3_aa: CASSQQAGGREELFF; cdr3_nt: TGCGCCAGCAGCCAACAAGCGGGGGGGCGTGAGGAGCTGTTTTTT
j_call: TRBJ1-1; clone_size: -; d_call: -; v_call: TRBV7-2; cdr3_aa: CASSLALGQNTEAFF; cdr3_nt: TGTGCCAGCAGCTTAGCCCTGGGGCAGAACACTGAAGCTTTCTTT
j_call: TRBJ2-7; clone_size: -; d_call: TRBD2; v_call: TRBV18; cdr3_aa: CASSPPSGGEQYF; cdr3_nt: TGTGCCAGCTCACCACCGAGCGGGGGCGAGCAGTACTTC
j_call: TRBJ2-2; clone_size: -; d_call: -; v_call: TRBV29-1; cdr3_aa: CSVPTHNGGELFF; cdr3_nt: TGCAGCGTCCCGACACACAACGGCGGGGAGCTGTTTTTT
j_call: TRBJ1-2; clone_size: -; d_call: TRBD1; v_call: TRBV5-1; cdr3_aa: CASSLGQGVYGYTF; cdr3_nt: TGCGCCAGCAGCTTGGGACAGGGAGTCTATGGCTACACCTTC
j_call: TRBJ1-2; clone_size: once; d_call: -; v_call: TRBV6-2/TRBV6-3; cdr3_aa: CASSYGVQLNGYTF; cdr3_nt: TGTGCCAGCAGTTACGGAGTACAACTGAATGGCTACACCTTC
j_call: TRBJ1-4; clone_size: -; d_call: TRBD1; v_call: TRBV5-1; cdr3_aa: CASSPSGQPNEKLFF; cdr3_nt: TGCGCCAGCAGCCCCTCGGGACAGCCTAATGAAAAACTGTTTTTT
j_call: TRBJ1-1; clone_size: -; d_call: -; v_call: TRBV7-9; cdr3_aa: CASSLLSGTEAFF; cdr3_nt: TGTGCCAGCAGCTTACTGTCAGGAACTGAAGCTTTCTTT
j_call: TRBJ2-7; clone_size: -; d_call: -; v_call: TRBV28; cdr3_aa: CASNSADSSYEQYF; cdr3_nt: TGTGCCAGCAACTCCGCTGACAGCTCCTACGAGCAGTACTTC
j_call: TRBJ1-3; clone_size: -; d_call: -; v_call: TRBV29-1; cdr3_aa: CSVAYREPGNTIYF; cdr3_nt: TGCAGCGTCGCTTACAGGGAACCTGGAAACACCATATATTTT
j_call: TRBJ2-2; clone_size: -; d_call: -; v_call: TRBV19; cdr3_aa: CASSMRLGELFF; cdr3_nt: TGTGCCAGTAGTATGCGGCTCGGGGAGCTGTTTTTT
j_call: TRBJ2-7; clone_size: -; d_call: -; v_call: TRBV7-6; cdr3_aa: CASSLERSSYEQYF; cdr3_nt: TGTGCCAGCAGCTTAGAGAGGAGTTCCTACGAGCAGTACTTC
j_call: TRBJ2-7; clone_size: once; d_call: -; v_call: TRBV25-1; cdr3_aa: CASSGRTGTIYSYEQYF; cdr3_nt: TGTGCCAGCAGTGGCAGAACCGGGACAATTTATTCCTACGAGCAGTACTTC
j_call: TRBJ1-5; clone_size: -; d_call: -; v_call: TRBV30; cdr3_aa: CAWSVMDRTFNQPQHF; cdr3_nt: TGTGCCTGGAGTGTGATGGACAGAACTTTCAATCAGCCCCAGCATTTT
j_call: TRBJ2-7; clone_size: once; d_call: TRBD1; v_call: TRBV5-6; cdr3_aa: CASSLNLGQVNYEQYF; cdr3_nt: TGTGCCAGCAGCTTGAATCTCGGACAGGTTAACTACGAGCAGTACTTC
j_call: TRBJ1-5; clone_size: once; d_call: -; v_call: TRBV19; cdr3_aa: CASLRTALSYSNQPQHF; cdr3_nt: TGTGCCAGTCTCCGGACAGCTCTCTCCTATAGCAATCAGCCCCAGCATTTT
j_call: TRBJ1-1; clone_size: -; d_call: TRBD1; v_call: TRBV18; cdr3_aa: CASSLLDRDTEAFF; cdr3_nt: TGTGCCAGCTCACTGCTAGACAGGGACACTGAAGCTTTCTTT
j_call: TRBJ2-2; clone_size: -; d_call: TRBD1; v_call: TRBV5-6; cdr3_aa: CASSLTGVNTGELFF; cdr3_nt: TGTGCCAGCAGCTTGACAGGGGTGAACACCGGGGAGCTGTTTTTT
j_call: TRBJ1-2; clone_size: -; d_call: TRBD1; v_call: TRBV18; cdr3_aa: CASSPTGELYYGYTF; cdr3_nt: TGTGCCAGCTCACCGACAGGGGAATTATACTATGGCTACACCTTC
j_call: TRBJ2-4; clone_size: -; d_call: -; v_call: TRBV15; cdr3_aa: CATSRPGVRENIQYF; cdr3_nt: TGTGCCACCAGCAGACCAGGGGTTCGGGAAAACATTCAGTACTTC
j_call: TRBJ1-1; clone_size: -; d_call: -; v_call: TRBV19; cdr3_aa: CASSPAMNTEAFF; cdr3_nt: TGTGCCAGTTCCCCCGCGATGAACACTGAAGCTTTCTTT
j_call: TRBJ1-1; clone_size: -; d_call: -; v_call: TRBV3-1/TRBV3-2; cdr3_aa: CASSFRGNTEAFF; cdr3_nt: TGTGCCAGCAGCTTCCGGGGAAACACTGAAGCTTTCTTT
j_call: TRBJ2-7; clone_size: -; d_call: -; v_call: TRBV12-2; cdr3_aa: CASRLARQGQIYEQYF; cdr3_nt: TGTGCAAGTCGCTTAGCGAGACAGGGACAAATATACGAGCAGTACTTC
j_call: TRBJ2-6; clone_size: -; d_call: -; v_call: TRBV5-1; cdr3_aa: CASTFSSGANVLTF; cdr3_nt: TGCGCCAGCACTTTTAGCTCTGGGGCCAACGTCCTGACTTTC
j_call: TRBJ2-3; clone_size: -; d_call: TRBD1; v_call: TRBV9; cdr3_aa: CASSVEQGFGDTQYF; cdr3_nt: TGTGCCAGCAGCGTAGAACAGGGGTTTGGAGATACGCAGTATTTT
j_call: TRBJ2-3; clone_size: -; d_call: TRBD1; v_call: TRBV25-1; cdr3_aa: CASSEPGQTPGGQYF; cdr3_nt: TGTGCCAGCAGTGAACCGGGACAGACACCCGGAGGGCAGTATTTT
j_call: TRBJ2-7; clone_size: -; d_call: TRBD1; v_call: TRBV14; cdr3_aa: CASSRDRGLQQYF; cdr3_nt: TGTGCCAGCAGCCGGGACAGGGGGCTTCAGCAGTACTTC
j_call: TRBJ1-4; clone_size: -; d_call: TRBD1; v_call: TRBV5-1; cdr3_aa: CASSPGTEGREKLFF; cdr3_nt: TGCGCCAGCAGCCCCGGGACAGAGGGACGGGAAAAACTGTTTTTT
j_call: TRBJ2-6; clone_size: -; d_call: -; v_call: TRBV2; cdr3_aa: CASSGREFANVLTF; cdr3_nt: TGTGCCAGCAGTGGGAGGGAGTTCGCCAACGTCCTGACTTTC
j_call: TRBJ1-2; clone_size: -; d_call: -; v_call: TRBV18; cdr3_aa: CASSPGQYYGYTF; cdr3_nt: TGTGCCAGCTCACCGGGGCAGTACTATGGCTACACCTTC
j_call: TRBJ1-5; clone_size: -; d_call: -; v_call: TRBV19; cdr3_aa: CASSMFREVNQPQHF; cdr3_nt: TGTGCCAGTAGTATGTTCAGGGAAGTCAATCAGCCCCAGCATTTT
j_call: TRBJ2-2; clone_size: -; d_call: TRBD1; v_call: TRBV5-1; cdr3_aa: CASSFQAGQGDTGELFF; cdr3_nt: TGCGCCAGCAGCTTCCAGGCGGGACAGGGGGACACCGGGGAGCTGTTTTTT
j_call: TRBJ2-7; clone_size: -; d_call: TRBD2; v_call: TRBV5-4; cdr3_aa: CASRRGLAGNYEQYF; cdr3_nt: TGTGCCAGCAGGCGGGGACTAGCGGGCAACTACGAGCAGTACTTC
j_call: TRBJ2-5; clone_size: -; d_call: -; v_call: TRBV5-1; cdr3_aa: CASSPGTQQETQYF; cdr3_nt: TGCGCCAGCAGCCCCGGGACTCAGCAAGAGACCCAGTACTTC
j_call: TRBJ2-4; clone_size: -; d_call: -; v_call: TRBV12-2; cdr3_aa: CASRFPVVLAKNIQYF; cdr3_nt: TGTGCAAGTCGCTTCCCTGTTGTCCTAGCCAAAAACATTCAGTACTTC
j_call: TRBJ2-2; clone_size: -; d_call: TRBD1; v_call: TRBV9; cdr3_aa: CASSVTQGAAGELFF; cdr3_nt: TGTGCCAGCAGCGTGACCCAGGGGGCGGCCGGGGAGCTGTTTTTT